These 6 T cell receptor beta chains were sequenced from one sample in a study of tumor-infiltrating lymphocytes in primary liver carcinoma (dated by TCRdb to about 2017). RNA from unsorted whole blood was extracted with TRIzol reagent, and germline DNA was obtained with the DNeasy Blood & Tissue kit. Instrument used: Illumina HiSeq 2500. Using a constant-region primer and ProtoScript II reverse transcriptase, TCRbeta-specific cDNA was reverse-transcribed from approximately 0.55 ug total RNA. TCRbeta libraries were built with three nested multiplex PCR rounds, a slightly modified ARM-PCR procedure. Each of the first two PCR rounds ran for approximately 10 cycles using multiplex TRBV1-TRBV30 forward primers together with a Cbeta reverse primer. TCRdb passed the public sequencing reads through fastp at Q25 and MiXCR, retaining productive beta sequences. Rows are combined by CDR3 protein, so each entry shows the most common genes and DNA. The sample table shows almost 200,000 distinct CDR3 sequences, and approximately 65% are seen once. Approximately 7% of the sample goes to the ten largest clones.

Sequencing was done on a sample of peripheral blood. The receptors originated from a woman in her fifties or sixties with primary liver carcinoma and hepatitis B virus infection.

Comment on this clonotype: It may be a read error: a sequence one base away is much more abundant. The chain uses TRBV10-2 and TRBJ1-1, with 9 bases lining up with TRBD1. The CDR3 totals 14 residues. Germline assignment: CDR1 WSHSY and CDR2 SAAADI. The CDR3 DNA sequence: TGCGCCAGCAGGTTACAGGGGGCGAACACTGAAGCTTCCTTT. This codes for CASRLQGANTEASF.

A single count supports this clonotype. The junction differs from germline at one of its ends, possibly a read error. This sequence joins TRBV6-6 and TRBJ1-1; a possible D gene is TRBD1 (5 bases). CDR1 and CDR2 from the germline V gene are MNHNY and SVGAGI (reference sequence). CDR3 size: 12 residues. CDR3: CDSSQTDTEAFF. The CDR3 coding sequence is TGTGACAGCAGCCAGACAGACACTGAAGCTTTCTTT.

The chain combines TRBV6-1 with TRBJ2-3; D possibly corresponds to TRBD1 (6 bases). The germline V and J ends were trimmed by 2 bases and 11 bases, with 23 bases remaining between them. Germline V gene data show CDR1 as MNHNS and CDR2 as SASEGT. The CDR3 covers 16 residues. The DNA of the CDR3 is TGTGCCAGCAGTGAACCGGGACATCACGTTCCGGAGATGCAGTATTTT. Residues: CASSEPGHHVPEMQYF.

Points on this clonotype: A much larger clone differs by one base, so this may be a read error. The rearrangement links TRBV4-1 to TRBJ1-1; D remains unclear. The germline gives CDR1 MGHRA, CDR2 YSYEKL. The length of the CDR3 is 13 residues. CDR3 loop: CANSQGLNTEAFF. As DNA, the CDR3 is TGCGCCAACAGCCAAGGTCTAAACACTGAAGCTTTCTTT.

With regard to this clonotype: The junction shows a germline mismatch at one end, possibly a read error. The CDR3 sequence is CACRRGAGNTEAFF. The DNA for the CDR3 is TGTGCCTGCAGACGGGGGGCAGGGAACACTGAAGCTTTCTTT. This chain joins TRBV28 and TRBJ1-1; TRBD1 is a possible D gene (6 bases). The germline V gene encodes CDR1 MDHEN and CDR2 SYDVKM. The CDR3 is 14 residues long.

In this sample, this clonotype turned up a few times. Since a much larger clone is just one base distant, this may be a read error. This chain connects TRBV10-3 to TRBJ1-4; 7 nucleotides align to TRBD1. Germline CDR1 ENHRY, CDR2 SYGVKD. The CDR3 runs to 14 residues. CDR3 sequence: CDISPGTANEKLFF. The CDR3 DNA reads TGTGACATCAGTCCCGGGACAGCTAATGAAAAACTGTTTTTT.